A selection of T cell receptor beta chains follows, all from one sample in a study of CD8+ T cells in alopecia areata. TCRdb's copy holds only in-frame clones and misses some; the assay was immunoSEQ multiplex PCR. The repertoire consists of under 250,000 clones, with approximately 61% occurring once and the leading ten covering approximately 0.44%. Sequenced here: CD4+ T cells sorted from blood, sampled at week 0. The receptors were gathered from a human donor with alopecia areata. CDR3s include the opening cysteine and the closing phenylalanine or tryptophan. The order of the fields is V gene, J gene, clone size, D gene, CDR3 protein, CDR3 DNA. A D gene is named only where the DNA matches it firmly. The size field is filled for only some rows; it gives once, few, many or a size class.

v_call: TRBV5-4
j_call: TRBJ2-7
clone_size: -
d_call: TRBD1
cdr3_aa: CASSFGTVTYEQYF
cdr3_nt: TGTGCCAGCAGCTTCGGGACAGTTACCTACGAGCAGTACTTC

v_call: TRBV7-9
j_call: TRBJ2-5
clone_size: -
d_call: -
cdr3_aa: CASSFGVQETQYF
cdr3_nt: TGTGCCAGCAGCTTCGGGGTTCAAGAGACCCAGTACTTC

v_call: TRBV14
j_call: TRBJ1-1
clone_size: -
d_call: -
cdr3_aa: CASSQSMIGDTEAFF
cdr3_nt: TGTGCCAGCAGCCAATCTATGATAGGGGATACTGAAGCTTTCTTT

v_call: TRBV20-1
j_call: TRBJ2-7
clone_size: -
d_call: -
cdr3_aa: CSAPKNYEQYF
cdr3_nt: TGCAGTGCTCCAAAGAATTACGAGCAGTACTTC

v_call: TRBV29-1
j_call: TRBJ2-5
clone_size: -
d_call: -
cdr3_aa: CSVTLETQYF
cdr3_nt: TGCAGCGTGACGCTAGAGACCCAGTACTTC

v_call: TRBV18
j_call: TRBJ1-1
clone_size: -
d_call: -
cdr3_aa: CASSPTVNTEAFF
cdr3_nt: TGTGCCAGCTCACCGACGGTTAACACTGAAGCTTTCTTT

v_call: TRBV5-1
j_call: TRBJ2-2
clone_size: few
d_call: TRBD2
cdr3_aa: CASSLPGGDNTGELFF
cdr3_nt: TGCGCCAGCAGCTTGCCCGGGGGGGACAACACCGGGGAGCTGTTTTTT

v_call: TRBV5-6
j_call: TRBJ2-5
clone_size: -
d_call: -
cdr3_aa: CASRPRGSETQYF
cdr3_nt: TGTGCCAGCAGGCCTAGGGGGTCGGAGACCCAGTACTTC

v_call: TRBV29-1
j_call: TRBJ1-5
clone_size: few
d_call: -
cdr3_aa: CSVGRPDNSNQPQHF
cdr3_nt: TGCAGCGTTGGGAGGCCGGACAATAGCAATCAGCCCCAGCATTTT

v_call: TRBV14
j_call: TRBJ1-1
clone_size: -
d_call: -
cdr3_aa: CASSRPIGTPMNTEAFF
cdr3_nt: TGTGCCAGCAGCCGACCGATAGGGACACCGATGAACACTGAAGCTTTCTTT

v_call: TRBV2
j_call: TRBJ2-4
clone_size: -
d_call: -
cdr3_aa: CASSEEQSRLAKNIQYF
cdr3_nt: TGTGCCAGCAGTGAAGAACAGAGTAGACTAGCCAAAAACATTCAGTACTTC

v_call: TRBV25-1
j_call: TRBJ2-3
clone_size: -
d_call: -
cdr3_aa: CASSDSITDTQYF
cdr3_nt: TGTGCCAGCAGTGACTCTATCACAGATACGCAGTATTTT

v_call: TRBV7-3
j_call: TRBJ2-3
clone_size: -
d_call: TRBD1
cdr3_aa: CASSRGQGPGDTQYF
cdr3_nt: TGTGCCAGCAGCCGAGGACAGGGCCCTGGGGATACGCAGTATTTT

v_call: TRBV11-2
j_call: TRBJ2-4
clone_size: -
d_call: TRBD1
cdr3_aa: CASSFTGTGNIQYF
cdr3_nt: TGTGCCAGCAGCTTTACCGGGACAGGGAACATTCAGTACTTC

v_call: TRBV30
j_call: TRBJ2-3
clone_size: -
d_call: TRBD2
cdr3_aa: CAWSGLAGVGTDTQYF
cdr3_nt: TGTGCCTGGAGTGGACTAGCGGGAGTGGGGACAGATACGCAGTATTTT

v_call: TRBV19
j_call: TRBJ2-3
clone_size: -
d_call: -
cdr3_aa: CATLGTWGTDTQYF
cdr3_nt: TGTGCCACCCTGGGTACGTGGGGTACAGATACGCAGTATTTT

v_call: TRBV20-1
j_call: TRBJ2-3
clone_size: once
d_call: -
cdr3_aa: CSAQGDTQYF
cdr3_nt: TGCAGTGCGCAGGGGGATACGCAGTATTTT

v_call: TRBV7-2
j_call: TRBJ1-4
clone_size: -
d_call: -
cdr3_aa: CASSLDRRSEKLFF
cdr3_nt: TGTGCCAGCAGCTTAGATCGACGGAGTGAAAAACTGTTTTTT

v_call: TRBV19
j_call: TRBJ2-6
clone_size: -
d_call: TRBD1
cdr3_aa: CASGTTGGSGANVLTF
cdr3_nt: TGTGCCAGTGGGACGACAGGGGGCTCTGGGGCCAACGTCCTGACTTTC